One sample yielded the 26 T cell receptor beta chains listed below, sequenced in a study of cytomegalovirus exposure and HLA in healthy donors. Use of 60 Vbeta and 13 Jbeta primers characterized the PCR. Only in-frame clones appear in the TCRdb table, and some are missing; sequencing was by immunoSEQ multiplex PCR. The table for this sample gives tens of thousands of clones. The sequencing input was PBMCs. The receptors were gathered from a man aged 18 to 30 in good health and CMV-seropositive.

The V call is TRBV7-8, the J call TRBJ2-7; TRBD2 might be the D (5 bases). Germline V gene lookup returns CDR1 SGHVS and CDR2 FQNEAQ. This CDR3 region has 14 residues. The V end lost 3 bases, the J end lost 5 bases, and 14 bases lay between the germline ends. The CDR3 region is CASSLQTTGDEQYF. CDR3 coding DNA: TGTGCCAGCAGCTTGCAAACCACCGGGGACGAGCAGTACTTC.

This sequence joins TRBV5-4 and TRBJ1-1, with a possible D match to TRBD1 (6 bases). Trimming removed 2 bases at V and 4 bases at J, with 15 bases between. The CDR3 length is 15 residues. Per the germline V gene, CDR1 is SGHNT and CDR2 is YYREEE (reference sequence). The CDR3 sequence is CASSFVRGGSTEAFF. For the CDR3, the DNA is TGTGCCAGCAGCTTTGTAAGGGGGGGATCCACTGAAGCTTTCTTT.

This chain connects TRBV6-5 to TRBJ2-7; 9 nucleotides align to TRBD1. Germline V gives CDR1 MNHEY, CDR2 SVGAGI. This CDR3 spans 15 amino acids. Germline trimming cut 0 bases from V and 4 bases from J; bases unmatched to any gene: 4. CDR3 DNA sequence: TGTGCCAGCAGTTACTCAGCGGGACAGGGATACGAGCAGTACTTC. Its translation: CASSYSAGQGYEQYF.

The chain uses TRBV6-6 and TRBJ1-4, with a weak D call TRBD1 (6 bases). Trimming shortened V by 3 bases and J by 7 bases, and 12 bases separated the two germline ends. CDR1 is MNHNY and CDR2 is SVGAGI in the germline V gene (reference sequence). CDR3 length: 14 amino acids. The CDR3 sequence is CASSYEGGVEKLFF. The DNA of the CDR3 is TGTGCCAGCAGTTATGAGGGGGGGGTTGAAAAACTGTTTTTT.

The V call is TRBV2, the J call TRBJ2-2, with 10 bases fitting TRBD2. This CDR3 has 14 amino acids. V gave up 8 bases and J gave up 4 bases; unmatched junction bases: 4. Germline CDR1 and CDR2: SNHLY and FYNNEI. CDR3 bases: TGTGCCAGCGGGGGACTAGCGAGCACCGGGGAGCTGTTTTTT. Its protein is CASGGLASTGELFF. The entire variable domain, with the rest obtained from reference TRBV2 and TRBJ2-2, is as follows: EPEVTQTPSHQVTQMGQEVILRCVPISNHLYFYWYRQILGQKVEFLVSFYNNEISEKSEIFDDQFSVERPDGSNFTLKIRSTKLEDSAMYFCASGGLASTGELFFGEGSRLTVL.

A note on this clone: In the same sample, other DNA sequences code for this CDR3. The rearrangement joins TRBV6-6 to TRBJ2-7, with TRBD1 as a possible D gene (5 bases). The V gene's germline CDR1 is MNHNY and CDR2 SVGAGI (reference sequence). V lost 7 bases to trimming and J lost 4 bases, with 11 bases between them. This CDR3 spans 12 amino acids. DNA for the CDR3: TGTGCCAGCAAAGGGGCAGGGTACGAGCAGTACTTC. It codes for CASKGAGYEQYF.

The rearrangement joins TRBV10-3 to TRBJ2-7; a possible D gene is TRBD1 (6 bases). Germline loops: CDR1 ENHRY, CDR2 SYGVKD. V was pared by 5 bases and J by 3 bases, with 11 bases between. The CDR3 consists of 13 residues. CDR3 sequence reads: CAISRQDFYEQYF. As DNA, the CDR3 is TGTGCCATCAGTCGACAGGACTTCTACGAGCAGTACTTC.

V is TRBV19 and J is TRBJ1-2; D is undetermined. The V end lost 1 base, the J end lost 3 bases, and 3 bases lay between the germline ends. CDR1 is LNHDA and CDR2 is SQIVND in the germline V gene (reference sequence). The CDR3 length is 12 residues. Here the CDR3 reads CASSIGDYGYTF. CDR3 in DNA: TGTGCCAGTAGTATAGGAGACTATGGCTACACCTTC.

The chain recombines TRBV5-1 with TRBJ1-2; D possibly corresponds to TRBD1 (6 bases). V lost 5 bases to trimming and J lost 8 bases, with 19 bases between them. The germline V gene encodes CDR1 SGHRS and CDR2 YFSETQ. This CDR3 spans 14 amino acids. CDR3 bases: TGCGCCAGCAGAGGGGACATCGGACCTGAAGGCTACACCTTC. Its translation is CASRGDIGPEGYTF.

The rearrangement uses TRBV7-3 and TRBJ2-7; D possibly corresponds to TRBD2 (6 bases). The CDR3 runs 17 residues. V was shortened by 1 base and J by 0 bases, with 16 bases between the two germline ends. Germline assignment: CDR1 SGHTA and CDR2 FQGTGA. The CDR3 loop is CASSLKNRDGSSYEQYF. In DNA, the CDR3 is TGTGCCAGCAGCTTAAAAAATCGTGACGGGAGCTCCTACGAGCAGTACTTC.

The gene calls are TRBV5-4 and TRBJ2-1; D might be TRBD1 (6 bases). Trimming left V 1 base short and J 3 bases short, with 11 bases between. CDR3 length: 15 amino acids. From germline, CDR1 is SGHNT and CDR2 YYREEE (reference sequence). The CDR3, as DNA: TGTGCCAGCAGCTTGCAACAGGGTAACTACAATGAGCAGTTCTTC. Translation: CASSLQQGNYNEQFF.

This chain joins TRBV27 and TRBJ1-4, with D possibly TRBD1 on 6 matching bases. V lost 7 bases, J lost 5 bases, and 17 bases lay in between. CDR1 and CDR2 from the germline V gene are MNHEY and SMNVEV (reference sequence). This CDR3 region has 15 residues. For the CDR3, the DNA is TGTGCCAGCACCAGAACCGACAGGAGCAATGAAAAACTGTTTTTT. Translated: CASTRTDRSNEKLFF.

V and J are TRBV28 and TRBJ1-1; no clear D gene. The CDR3 spans 12 residues. V was cut by 2 bases and J by 10 bases, with 11 bases left in between. Germline V CDR1 and CDR2: MDHEN, SYDVKM. In DNA, the CDR3 is TGTGCCAGCAGTTTAGGAGTTCTGGCAGCTTTCTTT. Protein product: CASSLGVLAAFF.

This chain uses TRBV27 with TRBJ1-3; TRBD1 might be the D (5 bases). V lost 3 bases to trimming and J lost 2 bases, with 11 bases between them. Germline CDR1 MNHEY, CDR2 SMNVEV (reference sequence). The CDR3 length is 15 residues. CDR3 amino acids: CASSFEGRPGNTIYF. CDR3 DNA: TGTGCCAGCAGTTTTGAGGGGAGGCCTGGAAACACCATATATTTT.

The chain joins TRBV9 to TRBJ2-2; D perhaps matches TRBD2 (6 bases). The length of the CDR3 is 16 residues. V lost 7 bases to trimming and J lost 4 bases, with 20 bases between them. Germline lookup yields CDR1 SGDLS and CDR2 YYNGEE. DNA for the CDR3: TGTGCCAGCGCCACAAGGCGACTTAGCGGCACCGGGGAGCTGTTTTTT. Residues: CASATRRLSGTGELFF.

CDR3 in amino acids: CASSDSDAGPRYF. In DNA form, the CDR3 reads TGTGCCAGCAGTGACTCTGATGCAGGCCCCAGGTACTTC. This chain joins TRBV6-4 and TRBJ2-5; no firm D call. The CDR3 has 13 residues. V was shortened by 0 bases and J by 13 bases, with 15 bases between the two germline ends. Germline CDR1 reads MRHNA; CDR2 reads SNTAGT.

The genes are TRBV19 and TRBJ1-1; no firm D call. V lost 10 bases and J lost 3, with 6 bases in between. There are 10 residues in the CDR3. From germline, CDR1 is LNHDA and CDR2 SQIVND (reference sequence). The CDR3 loop reads CATSDTEAFF. CDR3 nucleotide sequence: TGTGCCACTTCGGACACTGAAGCTTTCTTT.

The chain recombines TRBV10-2 with TRBJ2-6; TRBD2 matches at 9 bases. Germline V CDR1 and CDR2: WSHSY, SAAADI. This CDR3 region has 18 residues. V lost 4 bases, J lost 2 bases, and 9 bases stayed unmatched. CDR3 nucleotide sequence: TGCGCCAGCAGTGGATGGAGCGGGAGGATAACTGGGGCCAACGTCCTGACTTTC. Residues: CASSGWSGRITGANVLTF.

J is TRBJ1-5 and V is TRBV28; D is unclear. This CDR3 is built from 15 residues. Deletions cut 2 bases from V and 0 bases from J, with 8 bases between. Germline loops: CDR1 MDHEN, CDR2 SYDVKM. The CDR3 sequence is CASSLAGNSNQPQHF. CDR3 DNA sequence: TGTGCCAGCAGTTTAGCCGGTAATAGCAATCAGCCCCAGCATTTT.

The rearrangement uses TRBV9 and TRBJ1-1, with 7 bases lining up with TRBD1. CDR1 and CDR2 (germline): SGDLS, YYNGEE. This CDR3 is built from 14 residues. V was clipped by 4 bases and J by 0 bases; unmatched bases: 3. CDR3 residues: CASSLTGLNTEAFF. In nucleotides, the CDR3 is TGTGCCAGCAGCCTGACAGGGTTGAACACTGAAGCTTTCTTT.

The gene calls are TRBV28 and TRBJ2-7; TRBD1 is a possible D gene (6 bases). The CDR3 is made up of 15 amino acids. Germline V lookup: CDR1 MDHEN, CDR2 SYDVKM. Trimming pared 1 base from V and 3 bases from J, leaving 13 bases between. The CDR3 DNA reads as TGTGCCAGCAGTTTATTCACAGGGCATTTCTACGAGCAGTACTTC. It is translated as CASSLFTGHFYEQYF.

This rearrangement joins TRBV19 to TRBJ2-7; D call uncertain. The CDR3 is made up of 16 amino acids. CDR1 is LNHDA and CDR2 is SQIVND in the germline V gene (reference sequence). V was cut by 1 base and J by 0 bases, with 13 bases left in between. In DNA, the CDR3 is TGTGCCAGTAGTATAGGGGCAACTTATAGCTCCTACGAGCAGTACTTC. It encodes CASSIGATYSSYEQYF.

J is TRBJ2-5 and V is TRBV7-7; D might be TRBD1 (5 bases). This CDR3 is built from 15 residues. CDR1 is SSHAT, CDR2 FNYEAQ, per germline (reference sequence). The V gene lost 1 base and the J gene lost 5 bases, with 14 bases spanning the gap. CDR3 coding DNA: TGTGCCAGCAGCTTAGTCAATGGGGCAGGGGAGACCCAGTACTTC. This translates into CASSLVNGAGETQYF.

V usage is TRBV2 and J usage is TRBJ1-1; weak D call: TRBD1 (6 bases). Trimming took 11 bases from V and 1 from J, leaving 20 bases between them. There are 15 residues in the CDR3. Per the germline V gene, CDR1 is SNHLY and CDR2 is FYNNEI. The CDR3 reads CACHETGIGNTEAFF. CDR3 DNA: TGTGCCTGCCACGAGACAGGCATCGGGAACACTGAAGCTTTCTTT.

The CDR3 bases are TGTGCCAGCAGCCAAGCGGGACAGGGGTTTTTCAATCAGCCCCAGCATTTT. Encoded protein: CASSQAGQGFFNQPQHF. This sequence joins TRBV4-2 and TRBJ1-5, with TRBD1 matching 10 bases. The J segment lost 3 bases and the V segment lost 1 base, leaving 6 bases of the junction unmatched. The length of the CDR3 is 17 residues. Germline CDR1 reads LGHNA; CDR2 reads YNFKEQ.

The J gene is TRBJ1-5, the V gene TRBV5-8, with TRBD1 matching over 11 bases. J lost 0 bases, V lost 0 bases, and 8 bases had no gene match. Germline V lookup: CDR1 SGHTS, CDR2 YDEGEE. The CDR3 has 19 amino acids. CDR3 protein: CASSLVRTGGGYSNQPQHF. Written as DNA, the CDR3 is TGTGCCAGCAGCTTGGTAAGGACAGGGGGCGGCTATAGCAATCAGCCCCAGCATTTT.